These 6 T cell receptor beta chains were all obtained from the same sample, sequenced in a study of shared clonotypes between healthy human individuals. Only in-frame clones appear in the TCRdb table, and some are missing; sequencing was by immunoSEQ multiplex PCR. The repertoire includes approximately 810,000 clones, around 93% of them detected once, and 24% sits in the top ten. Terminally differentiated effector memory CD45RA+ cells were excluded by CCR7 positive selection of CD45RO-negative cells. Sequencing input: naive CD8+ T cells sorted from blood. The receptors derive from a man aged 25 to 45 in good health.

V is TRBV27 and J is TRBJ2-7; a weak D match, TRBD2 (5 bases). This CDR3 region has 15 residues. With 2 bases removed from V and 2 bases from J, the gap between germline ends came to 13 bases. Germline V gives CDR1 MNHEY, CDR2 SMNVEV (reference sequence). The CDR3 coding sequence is TGTGCCAGCAGTTTAAATTTAGCGAACCCCTACGAGCAGTACTTC. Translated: CASSLNLANPYEQYF.

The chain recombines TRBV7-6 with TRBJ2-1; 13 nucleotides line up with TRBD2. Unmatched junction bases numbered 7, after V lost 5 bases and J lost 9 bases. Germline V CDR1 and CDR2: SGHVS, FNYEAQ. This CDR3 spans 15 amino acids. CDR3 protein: CASSLTSGRASEQFF. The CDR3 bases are TGTGCCAGCAGCCTTACTAGCGGGAGGGCTAGTGAGCAGTTCTTC.

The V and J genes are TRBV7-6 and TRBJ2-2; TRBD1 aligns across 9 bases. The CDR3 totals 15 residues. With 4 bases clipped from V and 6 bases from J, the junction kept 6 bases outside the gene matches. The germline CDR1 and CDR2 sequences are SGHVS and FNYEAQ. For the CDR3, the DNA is TGTGCCAGCAGCTCCCGGGACAGGGCACCCGGGGAGCTGTTTTTT. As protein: CASSSRDRAPGELFF.

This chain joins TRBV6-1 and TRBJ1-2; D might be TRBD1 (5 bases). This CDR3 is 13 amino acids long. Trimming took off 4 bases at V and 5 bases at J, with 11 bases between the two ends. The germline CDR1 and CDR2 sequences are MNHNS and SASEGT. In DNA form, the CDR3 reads TGTGCCAGCAGTGCGGGGCTACGATATGGCTACACCTTC. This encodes CASSAGLRYGYTF.

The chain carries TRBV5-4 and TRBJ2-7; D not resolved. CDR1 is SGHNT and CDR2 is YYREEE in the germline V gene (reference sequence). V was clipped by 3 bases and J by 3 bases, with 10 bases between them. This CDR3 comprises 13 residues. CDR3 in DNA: TGTGCCAGCAGCTCCTTCGGTCTCTACGAGCAGTACTTC. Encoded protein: CASSSFGLYEQYF.

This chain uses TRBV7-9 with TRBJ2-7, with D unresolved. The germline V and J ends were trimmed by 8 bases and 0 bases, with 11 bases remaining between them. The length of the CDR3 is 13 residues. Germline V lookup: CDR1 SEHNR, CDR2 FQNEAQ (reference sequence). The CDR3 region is CASEAKSSYEQYF. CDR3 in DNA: TGTGCCAGCGAGGCAAAGAGCTCCTACGAGCAGTACTTC.